This T cell receptor beta chain appears in the sequencing data of a study of T-cell memory formation after mild COVID-19. Study-level information: Among the donors, TCR clusters were largely specific to each donor. Whole-study findings and limits: Some clones that responded were present in memory (sampled pre-infection), which suggests cross-reactive memory joined. Unconfirmed was the SARS-CoV-2 specificity of second-wave clones that peaked on day 37.

This clonotype was observed a few times. The antigen is not known. The TCR alpha and TCR beta cDNA libraries, bearing sample barcodes and UMIs, were generated by 5'RACE using constant-segment primers. Each CDR3 protein is one row after TCRdb ran MiXCR on the 5' RACE reads. Of hundreds of thousands of distinct CDR3 sequences in the sample, around a sixth are singletons; the top ten hold roughly 8%. V gave up 2 bases and J gave up 1 base, with 14 bases separating them. This CDR3 region has 17 residues. Germline-derived CDR1 and CDR2 are LNHNV and YYDKDF (reference sequence). The chain links TRBV15 to TRBJ2-2; D not resolved. This TCR derives from an adult woman who had mild COVID-19 (a few samples of this study predate the infection). Cell type and time point are not known. The specimen sequenced was PBMCs or a T cell subset sorted from them (not recorded which). This chain's CDR3 is CATSRSFGQLNTGELFF. The CDR3 coding sequence is TGTGCCACCAGCAGATCCTTCGGGCAGCTGAACACCGGGGAGCTGTTTTTT.